This T cell receptor beta chain was captured by sequencing in a study of cytomegalovirus exposure and HLA in healthy donors listed by TCRdb under 2017. The study in broad terms: According to an earlier analysis of several hundred of the donors, about 180 million T cells yielded 120 million or so unique TCR beta sequences and approximately 300 Gb of sequence data. Typing coverage varied by locus: about 620-640 donors for A, B, C, DRB1 and DQB1; more than 500 for DQA1; approximately 570 for DPA1; roughly 450 for DPB1. Donor age, sex, ethnicity and CMV serostatus were compiled alongside the repertoire data. A separate validation cohort of some 130 different subjects was used in addition to the roughly 640-subject first cohort. The study combined high-throughput TCR immunosequencing, statistical association of individual TCRs with disease status, and machine learning to predict cytomegalovirus infection status. The later analysis used no new phenotypic data to find candidate immune exposures, relying instead on TCR beta sequences and their occurrence across donors. In a later genetic analysis, genome-wide SNP genotypes for about 65% of the roughly 670 donors were used, and that subset was treated as a discovery cohort. The study was designed to test whether signatures of past pathogen exposure could be identified by cataloging public T cell receptors. The study profiled the T cell repertoires of under 850 subjects by immunosequencing and related them to cytomegalovirus serostatus. Across approximately 420 genotyped donors of the cohort, an average of approximately 200,000 unique TCR beta nucleotide sequences per donor were sequenced, and roughly a sixth of those sequences were non-productive. Several DR-DQ haplotypes were handled as single units for association and clustering because linkage in the cohort was strong. Approximately 300 gigabases of sequencing data and about 92 million unique TCR sequences made up an early release that covered several hundred HLA-typed donors. The genetic ancestry cluster associated with self-reported Caucasian donors included over 65% of the roughly 400 genotyped donors. An earlier analysis of several hundred of the donors used high-throughput TCR beta sequencing to judge whether each TCR beta V gene segment behaved as functional or pseudogenic. A later analysis re-analyzed previously published TCR beta repertoires from 650 to 800 donors and added high-resolution HLA genotyping to study TCR occurrence patterns. HLA typing included class I and class II loci at four-digit resolution. Every repertoire in the discovery cohort had been generated on one and the same sequencing platform. What the work shows at the level of the full study, not this receptor alone: The authors suggested that the approach could potentially be generalized to other disease states and immunological phenotypes. Because the 87-base-pair reads could not distinguish some IMGT-functional V segments, including TRBV6-2 and TRBV6-3, those segments were excluded. A further reported finding was that TCR beta sequences accurately predicted the HLA-A and HLA-B alleles for most subjects in the first cohort. Because counts were too low, roughly 17 rarely observed V segments, including chromosome 9 orphons, were left out of the earlier analysis of approximately 580 of the donors. According to a later analysis, parvovirus B19, influenza, CMV and Epstein-Barr virus appeared linked to several top co-occurrence clusters. While some public TCRs were present in many individuals, most TCR sequences turned up only very rarely across donors. Compared with the roughly 600-donor mean, donors in an Asian-associated ancestry cluster had fewer N-insertions in productive TCRs, according to a later genetic analysis. In a later analysis, the rate of TCR association differed among HLA loci, with DRB1 alleles having the most associated TCRs and HLA-C alleles having the fewest. In vitro tests confirmed that a few of the cytomegalovirus-associated TCR beta chains recognize cytomegalovirus antigens. In a later analysis, HLA-associated TCR beta chains showed more clonal expansion and lower generation probabilities than non-associated chains that were equally common. Only TCR beta chains were sequenced in this cohort, and the absence of alpha or paired-chain data limited detectable features. For the cohort, immune exposure information was limited to CMV serostatus. In both the original and validation cohorts, the classifier was reported to diagnose cytomegalovirus status with high specificity and sensitivity. The presence/absence analyses assumed that sequencing depth was roughly uniform across donors, and that assumption may not be true. The sequencing pipeline was judged likely to have produced a cluster of highly shared sequence variants as a technical artifact. An association between a missense DCLRE1C variant and V-gene and J-gene trimming of TCR beta chains was found in a later genetic analysis and replicated in an independent cohort. The study gave a list of around 170 TCR beta chains associated with cytomegalovirus. At a false discovery rate of 0.05, a later analysis linked about 16,000 TCR beta sequences to specific HLA alleles. Strong co-occurrence of HLA alleles, especially DR and DQ, made assigning TCR associations to individual alleles difficult. HLA typing was unavailable for some donors at each locus, so association tests used only the typed subset. Most CMV-associated TCR beta chains appeared to be HLA-restricted in a later analysis, and the HLA associations seemed to be driven largely by CMV exposure. Broadly in line with IMGT annotations, most TCR beta V segments showed up in productive rearrangements about 87% or about 30% of the time in an earlier analysis of 587 of the donors. Linkage disequilibrium might explain the correlated functional status among segregating V segments, but an unknown experimental factor could not be excluded.

A remark on this clone: Its antigen has not been determined. Base qualities were left out, and no much larger clone turns up one base away.

The cohort was made up of hundreds of healthy bone marrow donors. Cohort members were all nominally healthy when sampled, although unrecorded immune exposures were likely present. The donor was CMV seropositive and was included in the group of 250 to 350 seropositive cohort members. Every donor gave a peripheral blood sample, and the peripheral blood mononuclear cells from that sample were used for TCR beta sequencing. Genomic DNA was extracted from the blood cell samples with the Qiagen DNeasy Blood Extraction Kit. From cysteine to phenylalanine, the CDR3 is 13 amino acids long. The sequence is cut down to CDR3 DNA, 39 bases in frame from base 1. Trimmed from V: 4 bases; trimmed from J: 6 bases; junction bases lacking a gene match: 2. The germline V gene (reference sequence) sets CDR1 to SSHAT and CDR2 to FNYEAQ. The method behind the library was the immunoSEQ multiplex PCR assay. For the multiplex PCR, a mixture combining 60 forward primers for TCR Vbeta segments and 13 reverse primers for TCR Jbeta segments was used. The CDR3 region of rearranged TCR beta genes was amplified from genomic DNA with a multiplex PCR assay. The Illumina HiSeq System was used to sequence the amplified TCR beta libraries as 87-base-pair reads. Regarding the original processing steps: In a later analysis, approximately 74 million unique TCR beta chains were counted across the approximately 670 repertoires, and roughly 9.9 million of these chains were shared by at least two donors. A nearest-neighbor algorithm error-corrected the raw reads and collapsed the reads into unique sequences, merging closely related sequences to remove PCR and sequencing errors. Alignment of CDR3 sequences to IMGT reference sequences was used to assign V, D and J gene segments. Each retained sequence needed at least a six-nucleotide match to both a V gene segment and a J gene segment. Rearrangements were classified as productive when the CDR3 lacked stop codons and remained in frame with V and J, and all other rearrangements were classified as non-productive. CDR3 was defined according to IMGT convention as the region running from the second conserved V-encoded cysteine to the conserved J-encoded phenylalanine. Sequences without an unambiguous match to a single V gene segment were excluded from the earlier analysis of 450 to 750 of the donors. An earlier analysis of 550 to 650 of the donors classified V segments as functional when productive rearrangements were above 56.7% and as segregating when the standard deviation between donors was above 5%. To diagnose cytomegalovirus status from the catalog of TCR beta chain sequences, a statistical classification framework was built. In a later analysis, TCR nucleotide sequences were compared against IMGT/GENE-DB human TR gene sequences so that V and J genes could be assigned. The TCRdist pipeline was used in a later analysis to assign CDR3 sequences and most-parsimonious VDJ recombination scenarios. In a later analysis, each TCR beta chain was defined by its CDR3 amino acid sequence together with its V-gene family, and reads lacking a unique V-gene family were excluded. A later analysis removed 450 to 600 highly shared, low-generation-probability nucleotide sequences to deal with suspected cross-contamination and a sequencing artifact. A later analysis calculated a clonal expansion index for each public chain from normalized within-repertoire ranks of inferred template counts. A later analysis computed generation probabilities with a VDJ recombination model fitted to out-of-frame rearrangements, and checked the results against IGoR. In a later analysis, TCR-TCR, TCR-HLA and TCR-CMV co-occurrence was scored with hypergeometric tests, and a repertoire-size bias correction was applied to TCR pairs. A later analysis estimated false discovery rates by permuting HLA or CMV assignments 20 times. In a later analysis, co-occurring TCRs were grouped using DBSCAN, with TCRdist sequence similarity added in when clustering inside HLA-allele-positive subsets. Co-occurrence clustering excluded repertoires with fewer than 30,000 or more than 120,000 public chains, plus five with anomalous nucleotide sharing. This is the immuneACCESS table as TCRdb keeps it, with only in-frame sequences that have V and J called. A part of the clones is gone; compared with another copy, unresolved V genes explain less than half, and the rest is unexplained. V and J calls and clone size follow that table, whereas D and trimming were derived from the DNA. Within this sample are fewer than 150,000 clones, with around 80% of them counted one time only. The ten largest clones add up to 5% to 8.5% of the sample.

This TCR derives from a man aged 35 to 55 in good health and CMV-seropositive. The sequence is built from TRBV7-7 and TRBJ2-1, with 8 bases in between that match TRBD2. Sequencing input: PBMCs. The nucleotide sequence is given as TGTGCCAGCAGCTCCGGGACTAGCAATGAGCAGTTCTTC. The resulting protein is CASSSGTSNEQFF.